A selection of T cell receptor beta chains follows, all from one sample in a study of blood T cells in healthy people across ages. Using its own MiXCR run on the 5' RACE reads, TCRdb lists one record per CDR3 protein. The sample shows 650,000 to 1,000,000 distinct CDR3 sequences, roughly 35% of them seen only once. Sequenced sample: blood. The source of these receptors is a man between 18 and 35 years old in good health. The CDR3 runs from the conserved cysteine through the conserved F or W. A D gene is named only where the DNA matches it firmly. Size values are once, few and many counts, or a class for expanded clones, and some rows have none.

J gene	clone size	D gene	V gene	CDR3 protein	CDR3 DNA
TRBJ2-3	many	.	TRBV4-3	CASSQEFARSTDTQYF	TGCGCCAGCAGCCAAGAGTTCGCGAGGAGCACAGATACGCAGTATTTT
TRBJ2-1	few	.	TRBV7-2	CASSPGQAVMSSYNEQFF	TGTGCCAGCAGCCCCGGGCAAGCGGTGATGAGCTCCTACAATGAGCAGTTCTTC
TRBJ1-1	.	.	TRBV7-9	CASRRGPTNTEAFF	TGTGCCAGCAGGCGGGGGCCCACGAACACTGAAGCTTTCTTT
TRBJ2-3	few	TRBD2	TRBV7-2	CASSSPGLAGADSTDTQYF	TGTGCCAGCAGCTCACCGGGACTAGCGGGGGCCGACTCCACAGATACGCAGTATTTT
TRBJ1-6	few	.	TRBV3-1	CASSQQGGSPLHF	TGTGCCAGCAGCCAACAGGGAGGTTCACCCCTCCACTTT
TRBJ2-1	.	TRBD2	TRBV20-1	CSAIMTSGGAEFF	TGCAGTGCTATTATGACTAGCGGGGGGGCGGAGTTCTTC
TRBJ2-3	few	.	TRBV20-1	CSARWGAADTQYF	TGCAGTGCTAGGTGGGGAGCCGCAGATACGCAGTATTTT
TRBJ2-1	.	TRBD2	TRBV7-2	CVSSPWTSGDHNEQFF	TGTGTCAGCAGCCCCTGGACTAGCGGGGATCACAATGAGCAGTTCTTC
TRBJ1-2	.	.	TRBV6-1	CASSEYTHYGYTF	TGTGCCAGCAGTGAATACACACATTATGGCTACACCTTC
TRBJ2-1	many	TRBD2	TRBV5-1	CASSLASGGHSPYNEQFF	TGCGCCAGCAGCTTGGCTAGCGGGGGCCACTCCCCCTACAATGAGCAGTTCTTC
TRBJ1-1	few	.	TRBV28	CASSGPLNTEAFF	TGTGCCAGCAGTGGACCCTTAAACACTGAAGCTTTCTTT
TRBJ2-7	few	.	TRBV20-1	CSATSTSRGFYEQYF	TGCAGTGCCACCAGCACCTCGAGGGGGTTCTACGAGCAGTACTTC
TRBJ2-1	.	.	TRBV18	CASSRSTVFNEQFF	TGTGCCAGCTCGCGCTCGACAGTATTCAATGAGCAGTTCTTC
TRBJ1-1	few	.	TRBV10-3	CAINRGLRDTEAFF	TGTGCCATCAATCGGGGACTACGGGACACTGAAGCTTTCTTT
TRBJ1-6	.	.	TRBV12-3/TRBV12-4	CASSLIRRGSPLHF	TGTGCCAGCAGTTTGATCCGCAGGGGCTCACCCCTCCACTTT
TRBJ2-3	few	.	TRBV29-1	CSVGGGADTQYF	TGCAGCGTTGGGGGTGGAGCAGATACGCAGTATTTT
TRBJ2-1	many	TRBD2	TRBV7-2	CASSQPSRAGGPYNEQFF	TGTGCCAGCAGCCAACCTTCGAGGGCGGGGGGGCCCTACAATGAGCAGTTCTTC
TRBJ1-5	few	.	TRBV12-3/TRBV12-4	CASSYGQQINNQPQHF	TGTGCCAGCAGTTATGGGCAGCAAATAAACAATCAGCCCCAGCATTTT
TRBJ2-7	few	.	TRBV20-1	CSARSLGGATYEQYF	TGCAGTGCTAGATCCCTAGGGGGGGCCACCTACGAGCAGTACTTC
TRBJ1-1	few	.	TRBV12-3/TRBV12-4	CASSLGSGDEAFF	TGTGCCAGCAGTTTAGGTTCCGGGGATGAAGCTTTCTTT
TRBJ1-4	many	TRBD1	TRBV3-1	CASSQVGQGNEKLFF	TGTGCCAGCAGCCAAGTCGGACAGGGTAATGAAAAACTGTTTTTT
TRBJ2-5	many	.	TRBV27	CASTPLAGIETQYF	TGTGCCAGCACCCCCCTTGCGGGGATAGAGACCCAGTACTTC
TRBJ2-5	few	.	TRBV12-3/TRBV12-4	CASSWGLGGAETQYF	TGTGCCAGCAGTTGGGGCCTAGGGGGTGCGGAGACCCAGTACTTC
TRBJ1-2	many	TRBD1	TRBV20-1	CSARLTGRYGYTF	TGCAGTGCTAGGCTGACAGGGCGCTATGGCTACACCTTC
TRBJ2-4	.	.	TRBV20-1	CSARGHWIAKNIQYF	TGCAGTGCTAGGGGGCACTGGATAGCCAAAAACATTCAGTACTTC